A single sample gave rise to the 5 T cell receptor beta chains below, sequenced in a study of control samples from healthy donors and cancer patients. Using immunoSEQ multiplex PCR, the repertoire was profiled, and TCRdb retains in-frame clones only, with some absent. The sample shows 60,000 to 70,000 clones, more than 80% of them seen only once. Sequenced material: PBMCs. These receptors originate from a woman in her forties or fifties with lung cancer.

The rearrangement links TRBV12-3 or TRBV12-4 to TRBJ2-5, with TRBD1 as a possible D gene (5 bases). The CDR3 consists of 13 residues. V lost 6 bases, J lost 4 bases, and 12 bases lay in between. CDR3 sequence: CASRPRTLETQYF. The CDR3 DNA sequence: TGTGCCAGCAGACCCAGGACATTAGAGACCCAGTACTTC.

This clone appeared once. The chain combines TRBV27 with TRBJ1-1; no definite D call. The CDR3 runs 13 residues. V lost 2 bases and J 4 bases, leaving 8 bases between the germline ends. From germline, CDR1 is MNHEY and CDR2 SMNVEV (reference sequence). CDR3 sequence reads: CASSLGYSTEAFF. The CDR3 DNA is TGTGCCAGCAGTTTAGGTTATAGCACTGAAGCTTTCTTT.

The chain carries TRBV19 and TRBJ2-7; weak D call: TRBD1 (5 bases). CDR3 length: 14 residues. Between the trimmed V and J ends, which lost 5 bases and 3 bases, there was a span of 14 bases. Germline loops: CDR1 LNHDA, CDR2 SQIVND (reference sequence). DNA for the CDR3: TGTGCCAGTAGTGGGCTGTCTACAGGCTACGAGCAGTACTTC. Amino acid sequence: CASSGLSTGYEQYF.

The rearrangement joins TRBV20-1 to TRBJ1-1, with D unresolved. There are 12 residues in the CDR3. CDR1 and CDR2 from the germline V gene are DFQATT and SNEGSKA (reference sequence). Trimming took 6 bases from V and 1 from J, leaving 9 bases between them. CDR3 sequence (DNA): TGCAGTGCCAGTCAGCCGAACACTGAAGCTTTCTTT. Translated: CSASQPNTEAFF.

This rearrangement joins TRBV3-1 (or the pseudogene TRBV3-2) to TRBJ1-5; maybe TRBD1 (5 bases). The V gene's germline CDR1 is LGHDT and CDR2 YNNKEL (reference sequence). V gave up 4 bases and J gave up 3 bases, with 13 bases separating them. This CDR3 contains 15 residues. CDR3 loop: CASSRTDSANQPQHF. DNA of the CDR3: TGTGCCAGCAGCCGAACCGACAGCGCCAATCAGCCCCAGCATTTT.